The 22 T cell receptor beta chains below all came from one sample that was sequenced in a study of early T cells in non-severe SARS-CoV-2 infection. TCRdb reprocessed the 5' RACE reads with MiXCR, giving one entry per CDR3 protein. The repertoire has 25,000 to 30,000 distinct CDR3 sequences, approximately 4.8% of them found once; the top ten carry over 9%. What was sequenced was whole blood. These receptor sequences come from an adult who was a healthcare worker with PCR-confirmed SARS-CoV-2 infection or an uninfected control (not recorded which).

This clonotype was observed many times. V is TRBV20-1 and J is TRBJ2-1, with D possibly matching TRBD2 (5 bases). Germline lookup yields CDR1 DFQATT and CDR2 SNEGSKA (reference sequence). V lost 4 bases and J 0 bases, leaving 7 bases between the germline ends. The CDR3 length is 13 residues. The chain's CDR3 is CSATGSSYNEQFF. In nucleotides, the CDR3 is TGCAGTGCTACTGGGAGCTCCTACAATGAGCAGTTCTTC.

This clonotype was found many times. J is TRBJ2-1 and V is TRBV11-2; D is ambiguous. The germline V and J ends were trimmed by 1 base and 8 bases, with 21 bases remaining between them. CDR3 length: 17 residues. Germline CDR1 reads SGHAT; CDR2 reads FQNNGV. CDR3 DNA sequence: TGTGCCAGCAGCTTAGCTATTGTGAGGCTAGAATCCCATGAGCAGTTCTTC. It specifies CASSLAIVRLESHEQFF.

This clonotype was picked up many times. V usage is TRBV10-3 and J usage is TRBJ2-6; D unresolved. Germline loops: CDR1 ENHRY, CDR2 SYGVKD. This CDR3 is built from 13 residues. Trimming pared 8 bases from V and 2 bases from J, leaving 7 bases between. The CDR3 region is CAIGEAGANVLTF. The CDR3 DNA reads as TGTGCCATCGGGGAAGCTGGGGCCAACGTCCTGACTTTC.

The CDR3 coding sequence is TGTGCCACCCGGACTAGCGGGAGGGGTGAGCAGTACTTC. Encoded protein: CATRTSGRGEQYF. The chain has TRBV28 and TRBJ2-7; 15 bases line up with TRBD2. With V trimmed by 10 bases and J by 7 bases, 5 bases remained unmatched. The CDR3 covers 13 residues. The germline V gene encodes CDR1 MDHEN and CDR2 SYDVKM. Full variable domain (outside the CDR3, taken from reference TRBV28 and TRBJ2-7): DVKVTQSSRYLVKRTGEKVFLECVQDMDHENMFWYRQDPGLGLRLIYFSYDVKMKEKGDIPEGYSVSREKKERFSLILESASTNQTSMYLCATRTSGRGEQYFGPGTRLTVT.

This clonotype showed up many times. The chain links TRBV11-2 to TRBJ2-2; D gene uncertain. Trimming removed 5 bases from V and 4 bases from J, with 11 bases in between. In germline, CDR1 is SGHAT, CDR2 FQNNGV. The CDR3 is 14 residues long. CDR3: CASSRNYGTGELFF. CDR3 bases: TGTGCCAGCAGCCGAAACTACGGCACCGGGGAGCTGTTTTTT.

This clonotype was detected ten times or more. The chain combines TRBV27 with TRBJ2-6; no firm D call. The CDR3 sequence is 14 residues long. The V end was cut by 3 bases, the J end by 0 bases, with 3 bases between. The germline CDR1 and CDR2 sequences are MNHEY and SMNVEV (reference sequence). CDR3 bases: TGTGCCAGCAGTTTGGGCTCTGGGGCCAACGTCCTGACTTTC. It is translated as CASSLGSGANVLTF.

This clonotype has a count of ten or more. Here the CDR3 DNA reads TGTGCCAGCAGTAGTATGGGACAGGGGTTGTACGAGCAGTACTTC. As protein: CASSSMGQGLYEQYF. This chain joins TRBV28 and TRBJ2-7; TRBD1 matches 10 bases. The J segment lost 4 bases and the V segment lost 5 bases, leaving 8 bases of the junction unmatched. The germline V gene encodes CDR1 MDHEN and CDR2 SYDVKM. The CDR3 has 15 amino acids.

Many counts were recorded for this clonotype. The chain recombines TRBV7-9 with TRBJ1-3; D is ambiguous. Between the trimmed V and J ends, which lost 7 bases and 1 base, there was a span of 14 bases. There are 15 residues in the CDR3. The germline V gene has CDR1 SEHNR and CDR2 FQNEAQ (reference sequence). The CDR3 loop reads CASTPTRVSGNTIYF. As DNA, the CDR3 is TGTGCCAGCACCCCGACCCGGGTGTCTGGAAACACCATATATTTT.

As for this clonotype: An end of the junction does not agree with germline; a read error may underlie this. The genes are TRBV23-1 and TRBJ2-7, with 12 bases aligning to TRBD2. TRBV23-1 is assigned to the ORF class and has an uncertain function. There are 15 residues in the CDR3. CDR3 DNA sequence: TGCGCCAGCAGTCCTCCGGGACTAGCGGGCTACGACCAGTACTTC. It translates to CASSPPGLAGYDQYF.

A few counts support this clonotype. The CDR3 here is CSARDWGRAFTDTQYF. The CDR3 nucleotides read TGCAGTGCTAGAGATTGGGGACGAGCGTTCACAGATACGCAGTATTTT. The genes are TRBV20-1 and TRBJ2-3, with D possibly being TRBD1 or TRBD2 (5 bases each). V was trimmed by 0 bases and J by 2 bases, leaving 15 bases between them. CDR1 and CDR2 from the germline V gene are DFQATT and SNEGSKA (reference sequence). This CDR3 has 16 residues.

This clonotype was recorded at least ten times. The chain combines TRBV12-3 or TRBV12-4 with TRBJ1-1; D is ambiguous. The CDR3 extends over 13 amino acids. The germline V and J ends were trimmed by 2 bases and 2 bases, with 6 bases remaining between them. CDR3 coding DNA: TGTGCCAGCAGTTTAAAGCCCAACACTGAAGCTTTCTTT. This translates into CASSLKPNTEAFF.

Details on this clonotype: A read error may explain this, as a much larger clone is one base away. The chain is built from TRBV7-6 and TRBJ2-7; 7 bases line up with TRBD1. The CDR3 is 15 residues long. Looked up from germline, CDR1 is SGHVS and CDR2 is FNYEAQ. Germline trimming cut 7 bases from V and 5 bases from J; bases unmatched to any gene: 14. In nucleotides, the CDR3 is TGTGCCAGCACCACTCAAACAGGGGTTCCCGACGAGCAGTACTTC. This sequence encodes CASTTQTGVPDEQYF. The full variable domain, in which reference TRBV7-6 and TRBJ2-7 provide the parts outside the CDR3, is GAGVSQSPRYKVTKRGQDVALRCDPISGHVSLYWYRQALGQGPEFLTYFNYEAQQDKSGLPNDRFSAERPEGSISTLTIQRTEQRDSAMYRCASTTQTGVPDEQYFGPGTRLTVT.

This clonotype was picked up a small number of times. The chain joins TRBV20-1 to TRBJ1-1; TRBD1 matches at 7 bases. The CDR3 spans 16 residues. Germline V gene data show CDR1 as DFQATT and CDR2 as SNEGSKA (reference sequence). The V gene end was trimmed by 0 bases and the J gene end by 2 bases; junction bases not matched to a gene: 9. CDR3 residues: CSAREIWDSGNTEAFF. The CDR3 DNA sequence: TGCAGTGCTAGAGAGATCTGGGACAGTGGAAACACTGAAGCTTTCTTT.

This clonotype was seen more than once but under ten times. Here the CDR3 DNA reads TGTGCCAGCAGTTACGGAGCGACCCTTCGAGCCGCAGATACGCAGTATTTT. Protein sequence: CASSYGATLRAADTQYF. The chain links TRBV6-2 or TRBV6-3 to TRBJ2-3; D is undetermined. V gave up 2 bases and J gave up 4 bases, with 19 bases separating them. The CDR3 loop spans 17 amino acids. Germline V lookup: CDR1 MNHEY, CDR2 SVGEGT.

This clonotype has just a few counts. V usage is TRBV12-3 or TRBV12-4 and J usage is TRBJ2-7, with a weak D call TRBD1 (6 bases). V lost 4 bases to trimming and J lost 6 bases, with 13 bases between them. This CDR3 comprises 13 residues. The CDR3 nucleotides are TGTGCCAGCAGTTCTCTTGGGGGCGGCGAGCAGTACTTC. It specifies CASSSLGGGEQYF.

In its sample, this clonotype was seen many times. The genes are TRBV28 and TRBJ2-2; D unresolved. V was cut by 2 bases and J by 6 bases, with 4 bases left in between. The germline gives CDR1 MDHEN, CDR2 SYDVKM. This CDR3 is built from 12 residues. CDR3 sequence: CASSLAAGELFF. The DNA of the CDR3 is TGTGCCAGCAGTTTAGCGGCCGGGGAGCTGTTTTTT.

This clonotype is medium-sized (0.01 to 0.1%) within its sample. The gene calls are TRBV29-1 and TRBJ2-7; the match to TRBD1 covers 9 bases. The CDR3 sequence is 14 residues long. The V gene's germline CDR1 is SQVTM and CDR2 ANQGSEA. Trimming cost V 6 bases and J 2 bases; bases outside gene matches: 8. This chain's CDR3 is CSVAGDRVTYEQYF. CDR3 DNA sequence: TGCAGCGTCGCCGGGGACAGGGTTACCTACGAGCAGTACTTC.

This clonotype has a count of ten or more. The chain combines TRBV19 with TRBJ1-5, with unresolved D. The CDR3 is made up of 14 amino acids. Trimming left V 0 bases short and J 4 bases short, with 7 bases between. The V gene's germline CDR1 is LNHDA and CDR2 SQIVND (reference sequence). This CDR3 reads CASSIDGRNQPQHF. CDR3 bases: TGTGCCAGTAGTATAGATGGGAGAAATCAGCCCCAGCATTTT.

This clonotype was observed a handful of times. The chain joins TRBV6-6 to TRBJ1-1; D uncertain. V dropped 0 bases and J dropped 0 bases, with 8 bases sitting between them. The CDR3 has 15 amino acids. Per germline, CDR1 MNHNY and CDR2 SVGAGI (reference sequence). The CDR3 coding sequence is TGTGCCAGCAGTTACTCGAGCCGGATGAACACTGAAGCTTTCTTT. Residues: CASSYSSRMNTEAFF.

The gene calls are TRBV29-1 and TRBJ2-5; D possibly corresponds to TRBD2 (7 bases). The CDR3 is made up of 13 amino acids. Trimming removed 8 bases from V and 1 base from J, with 14 bases in between. Germline CDR1 reads SQVTM; CDR2 reads ANQGSEA. The CDR3 sequence is CSLGGGLQETQYF. The CDR3 region has the DNA TGCAGCCTAGGGGGGGGACTCCAAGAGACCCAGTACTTC.

There are many counts of this clonotype. V and J are TRBV7-9 and TRBJ2-7; 7 positions match TRBD1. The CDR3 runs to 15 residues. Germline V gene data show CDR1 as SEHNR and CDR2 as FQNEAQ (reference sequence). The V gene end was trimmed by 4 bases and the J gene end by 0 bases; junction bases not matched to a gene: 6. CDR3 sequence: CASSSVDRHSYEQYF. CDR3 nucleotides: TGTGCCAGCAGCTCAGTGGACAGGCACTCCTACGAGCAGTACTTC.

The table lists this clonotype with many counts. This chain connects TRBV11-2 to TRBJ1-1; perhaps TRBD1 as D (5 bases). The germline V gene has CDR1 SGHAT and CDR2 FQNNGV. This CDR3 has 13 residues. Trimming shortened V by 3 bases and J by 2 bases, and 7 bases separated the two germline ends. The CDR3 coding sequence is TGTGCCAGCAGCTTGGGGGAAAACACTGAAGCTTTCTTT. This encodes CASSLGENTEAFF.